This TCR beta chain originates from a study of blood T cells in healthy people across ages (dated by TCRdb to 2014 to 2015). Some background on the complete study: In model experiments, template switching captured roughly one uniquely barcoded TCR beta cDNA molecule for every two T cells. The study analyzed two additional independent replicas of 1 million unique cDNA reads from the same blood draw for two donors, one aged 18 to 29 and one aged 80 or older. To avoid experimental bias, donors of different ages were spread randomly across the sequencing lanes. The donors were divided into four age groups: young (average around 17 years), middle-aged (about 41), aged (approximately 62) and long-lived (nearly 85). The study measured age-related changes in TCR beta repertoire diversity using deep sequencing normalized with unique cDNA molecular identifiers.

V lost 4 bases and J lost 2 bases; the stretch between them is 12 bases long. The CDR3 covers 14 residues, taking in both the cysteine and the phenylalanine. Solely the CDR3 DNA is kept, with 42 bases framed from the first base. CDR1 and CDR2 are drawn from the germline V gene: SGHAT, FQNNGV. Library preparation employed 5' RACE. Sequencing relied on an Illumina HiSeq 2500. A second roughly 6 to 11 cycle PCR used a sample-barcoded 5' primer and a J-beta primer mix. Each TCR beta cDNA molecule received a unique molecular identifier from a template-switch 5' adaptor carrying 12 random nucleotides. Each sample yielded at least 3 million CDR3-containing paired-end reads. The Mint cDNA synthesis kit, primed by a TRBC-specific oligonucleotide, was used to synthesize first-strand cDNA from all RNA. Following uracil-DNA glycosylase treatment, a first 18-cycle PCR with universal primers M1SS and BC2_uni_R was performed on all cDNA. Under the source paper's analysis protocol: For normalization, 1 million high-quality reads were randomly selected from each sample, with every read carrying a distinct molecular identifier. Instead of being binned into consensus sequences, reads with shared molecular identifiers were discarded. MiTCR, set to a Q25 quality threshold and the strictest error-elimination algorithm, was used for CDR3 identification, clonotype clustering and error correction. A nonparametric unseen species model using Euler transformation provided a lower-bound estimate of total TCR beta diversity. Using fastp trimming at Q25 and MiXCR clonotype assembly, TCRdb reanalyzed the public sequencing data and kept in-frame beta chains. Rows with one shared CDR3 protein collapse into an entry with the most common genes and DNA. The V and J calls shown here were made by TCRdb, not taken from the authors' results. Across this sample there are hundreds of thousands of distinct CDR3 sequences, with under 55% seen only once. The ten biggest clones cover about a fifth of the sample.

The donors were some 36 Caucasian individuals from Russia, aged 6 to 90 years, who were systemically healthy. Each donor gave approximately 9.3 milliliters of peripheral blood, collected into EDTA-treated Vacutainer tubes. PBMCs were isolated by Ficoll-Paque density-gradient centrifugation, with at least 7 million obtained per sample. Total RNA was extracted from PBMCs with Trizol reagent, with at least 6 micrograms obtained per sample. The percentages of naive CD45RAhigh/CD27high T cells were determined by flow cytometry on a PBMC aliquot from every donor. Overall study outcomes, separate from this receptor: Because the CMV infection status of the donors was unknown, age-related changes in expanded clonotypes may potentially have been confounded. Bulk unsorted PBMC profiling prevented conclusive comparison of naive and antigen-experienced compartments. Compared with the aged group, more naive CD4+ T cells, fewer expanded clones and increased TCR diversity were shown by the long-lived group, suggesting age selection. There was a strong correlation between observed TCR beta diversity and the percentage of naive T cells measured by flow cytometry. As age increased, observed TCR beta diversity per million T cells dropped in a roughly linear way, and a significant reduction was already evident by age 40. Estimates of total diversity based on one million sequenced T cells were considered lower bounds and underestimates.

Remarks on this clonotype: No antigen is known for it. Per-base qualities were not stored, and no clone one base away is much larger.

The rearrangement joined TRBV11-2 to TRBJ2-7; the D element could tentatively be TRBD1 or TRBD2, as 5 bases agree for each. Sequences were obtained from blood. This TCR derives from a man between 60 and 75 years old in good health. The nucleotide sequence reads TGTGCCAGCAGCTCGCGGGCGGACACCTACGAGCAGTACTTC. Its coded protein is CASSSRADTYEQYF. The full variable domain, completed from the reference TRBV11-2 and TRBJ2-7 proteins outside the CDR3, reads EAGVAQSPRYKIIEKRQSVAFWCNPISGHATLYWYQQILGQGPKLLIQFQNNGVVDDSQLPKDRFSAERLKGVDSTLKIQPAKLEDSAVYLCASSSRADTYEQYFGPGTRLTVT.